This T cell receptor (beta chain) was captured by sequencing in a study of T cell clonality in common variable immunodeficiency. Sequencing used immunoSEQ multiplex PCR; TCRdb keeps in-frame clones, though not all of them. This listing includes several thousand clones. Whole-study findings and limits: Common variable immunodeficiency TCR beta sequences reportedly had fewer deletions and N-nucleotide insertions. Shared TCRbeta clones were fewer between CVID subjects than controls. Compared with healthy controls, CVID subjects showed increased TCRbeta clonality, mostly in about a third.

A note on this clone: What it binds is unknown. The observed sequence ends 3 residues before the CDR3 terminus, with the missing tail filled in from the germline J gene.

V was pared by 1 base and J by 3 bases, with 19 bases between. The CDR3 consists of 17 residues. Germline assignment: CDR1 DFQATT and CDR2 SNEGSKA (reference sequence). This clonotype was sampled from a human donor with common variable immunodeficiency. V is TRBV20-1 and J is TRBJ1-5; tentatively, D is TRBD1 (5 bases). The specimen was peripheral blood mononuclear cells. The sequenced CDR3 bases are TGCAGTGCTAGAGCCCTGTCGGGACTCCTATTCAATCAGCCC. It yields the protein CSARALSGLLFNQP. The whole CDR3 reads CSARALSGLLFNQPQHF.